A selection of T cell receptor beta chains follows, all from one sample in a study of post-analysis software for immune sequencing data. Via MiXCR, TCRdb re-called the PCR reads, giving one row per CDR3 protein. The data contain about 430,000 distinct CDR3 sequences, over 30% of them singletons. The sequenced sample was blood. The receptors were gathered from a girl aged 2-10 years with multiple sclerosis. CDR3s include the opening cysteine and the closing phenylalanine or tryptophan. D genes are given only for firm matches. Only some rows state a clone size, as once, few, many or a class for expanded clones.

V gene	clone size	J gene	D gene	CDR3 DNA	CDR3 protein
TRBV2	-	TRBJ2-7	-	TGTGCCAGCAGTGAAGGGGGGGGCCACGAGCAGTACTTC	CASSEGGGHEQYF
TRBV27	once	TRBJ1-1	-	TGTGCCAGCAGTTCGTGGCAGGGGCCCACTGAAGCTTTCTTT	CASSSWQGPTEAFF
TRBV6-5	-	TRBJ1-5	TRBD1	TGTGCCAGCAGTTCACAGGGGGGGAGCAATCAGCCCCAGCATTTT	CASSSQGGSNQPQHF
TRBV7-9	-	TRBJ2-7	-	TGTGCCAGCAGTTCAATACAGGGATTCTTTTACGAGCAGTACTTC	CASSSIQGFFYEQYF
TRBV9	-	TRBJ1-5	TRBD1	TGTGCCAGCAGCCCACAGGGGGATCAGAATCAGCCCCAGCATTTT	CASSPQGDQNQPQHF
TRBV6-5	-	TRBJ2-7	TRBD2	TGTGCCAGCAGTCCCGCATCTAGCGGGAGGTACGAGCAGTACTTC	CASSPASSGRYEQYF
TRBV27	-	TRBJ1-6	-	TGTGCCAGCAGTTTATCGGAGCCTTGGGGTAATTCACCCCTCCACTTT	CASSLSEPWGNSPLHF
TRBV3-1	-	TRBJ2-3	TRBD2	TGTGCCAGCAGCCACCCGTTGGGACTAGCGGGGGGCGCAGATACGCAGTATTTT	CASSHPLGLAGGADTQYF
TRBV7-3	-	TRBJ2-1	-	TGTGCCAGCAGCTCTACCGGGACTGGCAATGAGCAGTTCTTC	CASSSTGTGNEQFF
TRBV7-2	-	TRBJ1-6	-	TGTGCCAGCAGCTTAGAGTCTGAATCACCCCTCCACTTT	CASSLESESPLHF
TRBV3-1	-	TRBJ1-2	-	TGTGCCAGCAGCCCTGGACAGCCCCTCTGGTATGGCTACACCTTC	CASSPGQPLWYGYTF
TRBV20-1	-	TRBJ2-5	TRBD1	TGCAGTGCCGACCCGGGACAGGGCATGAAGACCCAGTACTTC	CSADPGQGMKTQYF
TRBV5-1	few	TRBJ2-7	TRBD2	TGCGCCAGCAGCTCGGGATCGGGAGGGCCGTACGAGCAGTACTTC	CASSSGSGGPYEQYF
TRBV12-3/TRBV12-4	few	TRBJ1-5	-	TGTGCCAGCAGTTTTGTGGTGGGCCCCCAGCATTTT	CASSFVVGPQHF
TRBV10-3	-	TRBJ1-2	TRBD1	TGTGCCATCAGCTCACCTGACAGGGGGCATAGTGGCTACACCTTC	CAISSPDRGHSGYTF
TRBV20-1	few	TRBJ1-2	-	TGCAGTGCTCTCCAGGGGCCCCATGGCTACACCTTC	CSALQGPHGYTF
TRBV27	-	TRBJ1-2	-	TGTGCCAGCAGTTCCGGGACAAACTATGGCTACACCTTC	CASSSGTNYGYTF
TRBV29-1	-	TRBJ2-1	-	TGCAGCGCTGGGTGTAGCTCCTACAATGAGCAGTTCTTC	CSAGCSSYNEQFF
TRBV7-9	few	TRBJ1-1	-	TGTGCCAGCAGCTCAACCGTGGGGGACACTGAAGCTTTCTTT	CASSSTVGDTEAFF
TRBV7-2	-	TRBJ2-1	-	TGTGCCAGCAGCATTTTGACCCTGGATGAGCAGTTCTTC	CASSILTLDEQFF
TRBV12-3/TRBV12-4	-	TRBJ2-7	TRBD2	TGTGCCAGCAGTTTCGGGCGGGGGTCCTACGAGCAGTACTTC	CASSFGRGSYEQYF
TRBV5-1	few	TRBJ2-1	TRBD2	TGCGCCAGCAGCTTGGCCGTGACTAGCGGGGGTGATTGGGAGCAGTTCTTC	CASSLAVTSGGDWEQFF
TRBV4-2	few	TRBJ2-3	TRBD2	TGTGCCAGCAGCCCAGGGACTAGCGGGCCCAGCACAGATACGCAGTATTTT	CASSPGTSGPSTDTQYF
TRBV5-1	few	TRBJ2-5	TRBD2	TGCGCCAGCAGCTTCTACAGACTAGCGGGGTCCCAGGAGACCCAGTACTTC	CASSFYRLAGSQETQYF
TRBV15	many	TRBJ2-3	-	TGTGCCACCAGCAGGGACTACCCGGGCAGAGATACGCAGTATTTT	CATSRDYPGRDTQYF
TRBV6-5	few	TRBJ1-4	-	TGTGCCAGCAGGAAACCTGCAACTAATGAAAAACTGTTTTTT	CASRKPATNEKLFF
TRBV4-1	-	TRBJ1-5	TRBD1	TGCGCCAGCAGCCAAGAGGGACAGGGGAGCAATCAGCCCCAGCATTTT	CASSQEGQGSNQPQHF